One and the same sample provided the 29 T cell receptor beta chains below, sequenced in a study of long-term antiretroviral therapy in people with HIV. With survey level as its setting, the immunoSEQ assay was v3.0. Only in-frame clones appear in the TCRdb table, and some are missing; sequencing was by immunoSEQ multiplex PCR. Here the sample spans some 40,000 clones, approximately 85% being singletons. Specimen: unsorted PBMCs, collected 3.1 years after starting antiretroviral therapy. All receptors come from a woman in her forties or fifties with HIV.

This chain joins TRBV19 and TRBJ1-2; no clear D. This CDR3 is 13 amino acids long. Germline CDR1 reads LNHDA; CDR2 reads SQIVND (reference sequence). V was trimmed by 5 bases and J by 5 bases, leaving 12 bases between them. The CDR3 coding sequence is TGTGCCAGTAGTCCGTCGGTGGGATATGGCTACACCTTC. It encodes CASSPSVGYGYTF.

The chain recombines TRBV11-3 with TRBJ2-5; 9 bases line up with TRBD2. Germline assignment: CDR1 SGHNT and CDR2 YENEEA. Trimming removed 8 bases from V and 2 bases from J; junction bases left unmatched: 15. The CDR3 has 17 amino acids. CDR3 protein: CASGGLSAGGPQETQYF. CDR3 in DNA: TGTGCCAGCGGGGGGTTATCGGCGGGGGGGCCGCAAGAGACCCAGTACTTC.

The J gene is TRBJ1-6, the V gene TRBV7-3; D possibly corresponds to TRBD1 (6 bases). The V gene's germline CDR1 is SGHTA and CDR2 FQGTGA. The CDR3 has 14 residues. Deletions cut 6 bases from V and 5 bases from J, with 11 bases between. The CDR3 loop is CASRQGHNNSPLHF. CDR3 coding DNA: TGTGCCAGCAGACAGGGACATAATAATTCACCCCTCCACTTT. The variable domain in full, completed from reference TRBV7-3 and TRBJ1-6, reads GAGVSQTPSNKVTEKGKYVELRCDPISGHTALYWYRQSLGQGPEFLIYFQGTGAADDSGLPNDRFFAVRPEGSVSTLKIQRTERGDSAVYLCASRQGHNNSPLHFGNGTRLTVT.

The chain couples TRBV4-3 to TRBJ1-2; D is undetermined. The CDR3 runs 17 residues. V lost 2 bases and J lost 2, with 18 bases in between. The germline CDR1 and CDR2 sequences are LGHNA and YSLEER. CDR3 DNA sequence: TGCGCCAGCAGCCAACTGGTAGGGATAGGAGTAAACTATGGCTACACCTTC. It specifies CASSQLVGIGVNYGYTF.

The V and J genes are TRBV5-1 and TRBJ2-7, with D perhaps TRBD1 (6 bases). The germline V gene encodes CDR1 SGHRS and CDR2 YFSETQ. Trimming removed 3 bases from V and 2 bases from J, with 15 bases in between. This CDR3 region has 15 residues. The CDR3 loop is CASSWSQGMAYEQYF. CDR3 in DNA: TGCGCCAGCAGCTGGTCGCAGGGGATGGCCTACGAGCAGTACTTC.

The chain combines TRBV7-8 with TRBJ2-1; D is ambiguous. The V end was cut by 8 bases, the J end by 0 bases, with 5 bases between. The CDR3 sequence is 12 residues long. Germline-derived CDR1 and CDR2 are SGHVS and FQNEAQ. In nucleotides, the CDR3 is TGTGCCAGCGTGAGCTCCTACAATGAGCAGTTCTTC. Translated: CASVSSYNEQFF. The whole variable domain, filled in from reference TRBV7-8 and TRBJ2-1, reads GAGVSQSPRYKVAKRGQDVALRCDPISGHVSLFWYQQALGQGPEFLTYFQNEAQLDKSGLPSDRFFAERPEGSVSTLKIQRTQQEDSAVYLCASVSSYNEQFFGPGTRLTVL.

The V gene is TRBV7-8, the J gene TRBJ2-1; a weak D match, TRBD1 (6 bases). Per the germline V gene, CDR1 is SGHVS and CDR2 is FQNEAQ. The CDR3 runs to 14 residues. Trimming cost V 0 bases and J 5 bases, with 8 bases left between them. CDR3 protein: CASSLARQDNEQFF. The CDR3 DNA sequence: TGTGCCAGCAGCTTAGCCCGACAGGACAATGAGCAGTTCTTC.

The rearrangement links TRBV19 to TRBJ2-3; a weak D match, TRBD2 (6 bases). V was cut by 5 bases and J by 1 base, with 16 bases left in between. Germline lookup yields CDR1 LNHDA and CDR2 SQIVND (reference sequence). This CDR3 has 16 residues. Here the CDR3 reads CASSGPYSGGTDTQYF. Here the CDR3 DNA reads TGTGCCAGTAGTGGACCCTACTCGGGGGGCACAGATACGCAGTATTTT.

The gene calls are TRBV6-6 and TRBJ2-3; TRBD2 matches at 11 bases. J gave up 5 bases and V 1 base, and 2 bases lay outside the gene matches. Germline CDR1 MNHNY, CDR2 SVGAGI (reference sequence). The CDR3 loop spans 15 amino acids. The chain's CDR3 is CASSYLAGGIDTQYF. The DNA for the CDR3 is TGTGCCAGCAGTTACTTAGCGGGGGGGATAGATACGCAGTATTTT.

The chain joins TRBV7-9 to TRBJ2-7; D unclear. Germline values: CDR1 SEHNR, CDR2 FQNEAQ (reference sequence). V lost 6 bases to trimming and J lost 0 bases, with 9 bases between them. The CDR3 loop spans 13 amino acids. The CDR3 bases are TGTGCCAGCAGGGCCCAAGGCTCCTACGAGCAGTACTTC. It specifies CASRAQGSYEQYF.

This clone was recorded only once. The chain recombines TRBV6-6 with TRBJ2-3; possible D gene TRBD2, 6 bases. CDR1 and CDR2 (germline): MNHNY, SVGAGI (reference sequence). V was trimmed by 7 bases and J by 2 bases, leaving 16 bases between them. The CDR3 sequence is 15 residues long. CDR3 sequence: CASTGGAFITDTQYF. The CDR3 region has the DNA TGTGCCAGCACGGGCGGGGCATTCATCACAGATACGCAGTATTTT.

The chain couples TRBV18 to TRBJ2-7, with 7 bases fitting TRBD2. Germline values: CDR1 KGHSH, CDR2 LQKENI. This CDR3 region has 14 residues. The junction had 3 bases not matched to a gene; V was cut back by 1 base and J by 3 bases. The CDR3 nucleotides are TGTGCCAGCTCACCACTAGCGGGCAGCTACGAGCAGTACTTC. This translates into CASSPLAGSYEQYF.

J is TRBJ2-5 and V is TRBV7-2, with TRBD1 matching over 8 bases. Germline loops: CDR1 SGHTA, CDR2 FQGNSA. The length of the CDR3 is 14 residues. V shed 5 bases, J shed 2 bases, and the junction held 4 bases outside the gene matches. CDR3 DNA sequence: TGTGCCAGCAGCGTCAGGGGGCCACAAGAGACCCAGTACTTC. Translation: CASSVRGPQETQYF.

The genes are TRBV13 and TRBJ1-1; no clear D. V was pared by 7 bases and J by 2 bases, with 11 bases between. The CDR3 is 13 amino acids. Germline V gene data show CDR1 as PRHDT and CDR2 as FYEKMQ (reference sequence). CDR3 amino acids: CASTRTFNTEAFF. The CDR3 nucleotides are TGTGCCAGCACCCGGACGTTTAACACTGAAGCTTTCTTT.

V is TRBV19 and J is TRBJ1-2; D is perhaps TRBD1 (6 bases). Trimming left V 3 bases short and J 8 bases short, with 10 bases between. The germline gives CDR1 LNHDA, CDR2 SQIVND (reference sequence). CDR3 length: 12 residues. The CDR3 DNA reads TGTGCCAGTAGTATCCGGGGGCACGGCTACACCTTC. This encodes CASSIRGHGYTF.

The chain joins TRBV5-8 to TRBJ2-1; D may be TRBD1 (6 bases). Germline V gene lookup returns CDR1 SGHTS and CDR2 YDEGEE. The CDR3 is 16 residues long. Trimming shortened V by 0 bases and J by 9 bases, and 19 bases separated the two germline ends. CDR3 amino acids: CASSLEWGPPSGEQFF. In DNA, the CDR3 is TGTGCCAGCAGCTTGGAATGGGGGCCCCCCTCTGGTGAGCAGTTCTTC.

The rearrangement joins TRBV7-6 to TRBJ1-4; no clear D gene. Germline CDR1 is SGHVS and CDR2 is FNYEAQ. Trimming pared 0 bases from V and 7 bases from J, leaving 3 bases between. This CDR3 is 12 amino acids long. The chain's CDR3 is CASSLASEKLFF. As DNA, the CDR3 is TGTGCCAGCAGCTTAGCATCTGAAAAACTGTTTTTT.

The chain joins TRBV7-2 to TRBJ2-5; D is perhaps TRBD2 (6 bases). This CDR3 spans 14 amino acids. V lost 2 bases and J lost 4, with 11 bases in between. Looked up from germline, CDR1 is SGHTA and CDR2 is FQGNSA. The CDR3 nucleotides are TGTGCCAGCAGCTTAAACGGGGGTGGAGAGACCCAGTACTTC. As protein: CASSLNGGGETQYF.

The CDR3 sequence is CASSLGDYRDEQFF. In nucleotides, the CDR3 is TGCGCCAGCAGCTTGGGCGACTATAGAGATGAGCAGTTCTTC. The V and J genes are TRBV5-1 and TRBJ2-1; TRBD2 might be the D (5 bases). V dropped 0 bases and J dropped 8 bases, with 12 bases sitting between them. Germline assignment: CDR1 SGHRS and CDR2 YFSETQ. The CDR3 has 14 amino acids. The full variable domain, with the rest looked up from reference TRBV5-1 and TRBJ2-1, is KAGVTQTPRYLIKTRGQQVTLSCSPISGHRSVSWYQQTPGQGLQFLFEYFSETQRNKGNFPGRFSGRQFSNSRSEMNVSTLELGDSALYLCASSLGDYRDEQFFGPGTRLTVL.

The V and J genes are TRBV11-2 and TRBJ2-6; D is perhaps TRBD1 or TRBD2 (5 bases each). CDR3 length equals 15 residues. CDR1 and CDR2 (germline): SGHAT, FQNNGV. V lost 1 base and J 4 bases, leaving 8 bases between the germline ends. For the CDR3, the DNA is TGTGCCAGCAGCTTAGGAGGGGCAGGGGCCAACGTCCTGACTTTC. This encodes CASSLGGAGANVLTF.

This clone occurred once. V and J are TRBV7-2 and TRBJ2-3, with 8 bases identical to TRBD2. V was clipped by 5 bases and J by 3 bases; unmatched bases: 4. Per the germline V gene, CDR1 is SGHTA and CDR2 is FQGNSA. The CDR3 is made up of 14 amino acids. Here the CDR3 reads CASSLGLATDTQYF. The CDR3 coding sequence is TGTGCCAGCAGCCTTGGACTAGCAACAGATACGCAGTATTTT.

The chain is built from TRBV7-2 and TRBJ1-6, with D possibly being TRBD1 (6 bases). The V and J ends lost 3 bases and 9 bases respectively, with 21 bases between them. CDR3 length: 17 residues. Germline CDR1 and CDR2: SGHTA and FQGNSA. CDR3: CASSFRGGSGLGSPLHF. As DNA, the CDR3 is TGTGCCAGCAGCTTTAGAGGGGGTAGTGGGTTGGGTTCACCCCTCCACTTT.

The rearrangement links TRBV6-1 to TRBJ1-2; D perhaps matches TRBD1 (5 bases). CDR1 is MNHNS and CDR2 is SASEGT in the germline V gene. V gave up 2 bases and J gave up 7 bases, with 17 bases separating them. The CDR3 totals 15 residues. The CDR3: CASSEIGRGWGGYTF. For the CDR3, the DNA is TGTGCCAGCAGTGAAATCGGGCGGGGCTGGGGTGGCTACACCTTC.

The rearrangement uses TRBV28 and TRBJ1-2; D gene uncertain. Trimming took off 5 bases at V and 7 bases at J, with 14 bases between the two ends. The CDR3 is made up of 13 amino acids. Germline CDR1 and CDR2: MDHEN and SYDVKM. The CDR3 DNA reads TGTGCCAGCAGTATAATCACCACGGGTGGCTACACCTTC. Its translation: CASSIITTGGYTF.

The V and J genes are TRBV19 and TRBJ1-2; TRBD1 matches 8 bases. Germline V gene sequence: CDR1 LNHDA, CDR2 SQIVND (reference sequence). CDR3 length: 16 residues. Germline trimming cut 8 bases from V and 0 bases from J; bases unmatched to any gene: 11. CDR3 bases: TGTGCCAGTCGTACCGGGACAGGTGATACTAACTATGGCTACACCTTC. Translating gives CASRTGTGDTNYGYTF.

The chain employs TRBV6-1 and TRBJ2-7; a weak D match, TRBD1 (5 bases). Trimming cost V 7 bases and J 7 bases, with 23 bases left between them. The germline gives CDR1 MNHNS, CDR2 SASEGT. The length of the CDR3 is 15 residues. The CDR3: CASTGIDRTAGEQYF. CDR3 coding DNA: TGTGCCAGCACAGGCATCGACAGAACCGCCGGGGAGCAGTACTTC.

V and J are TRBV25-1 and TRBJ2-2; possible D gene TRBD2, 5 bases. The CDR3 consists of 14 residues. Trimming shortened V by 7 bases and J by 3 bases, and 12 bases separated the two germline ends. Germline CDR1 and CDR2: MGHDK and SYGVNS. The DNA for the CDR3 is TGTGCCAGCAACGGGGTGGCGGACACCGGGGAGCTGTTTTTT. Protein sequence: CASNGVADTGELFF.

The rearrangement joins TRBV6-4 to TRBJ1-1, with D maybe TRBD1 (5 bases). V lost 1 base, J lost 0 bases, and 9 bases lay in between. CDR1 is MRHNA and CDR2 is SNTAGT in the germline V gene. The CDR3 covers 15 residues. This chain's CDR3 is CASSDWEDMNTEAFF. In nucleotides, the CDR3 is TGTGCCAGCAGTGACTGGGAGGACATGAACACTGAAGCTTTCTTT.

The chain recombines TRBV6-1 with TRBJ1-1, with D possibly matching TRBD1 (5 bases). V was trimmed by 6 bases and J by 5 bases, leaving 16 bases between them. Per the germline V gene, CDR1 is MNHNS and CDR2 is SASEGT. The CDR3 spans 14 residues. Here the CDR3 reads CASRPGGGLTEAFF. The DNA of the CDR3 is TGTGCCAGCAGGCCCGGTGGGGGGTTGACTGAAGCTTTCTTT.